The 4 T cell receptor beta chains given below trace back to one sample, sequenced in a study of regulatory T cells in long-lasting Graves disease. Time point here: newly diagnosed GD, antithyroid drugs for less than 3 months. The TCR library used RNA extracted from PBMCs. Arm-PCR of CDR3 regions with iRepertoire HTBI primers generated TCR beta libraries. TCRdb reprocessed the multiplex PCR reads via MiXCR and lists one record per CDR3 protein. This sample has about 440,000 distinct CDR3 sequences; roughly 15% occur once, and the top ten carry roughly 10%. The sample was also linked to a second study, of T cells in Graves' hyperthyroidism and ophthalmopathy.

The sample in question was peripheral blood mononuclear cells (PBMCs), obtained at new diagnosis, from a patient treated with antithyroid drugs. The receptors were gathered from a woman younger than 45 with Graves disease.

The chain joins TRBV27 to TRBJ1-2; D might be TRBD1 (6 bases). This CDR3 region has 16 residues. The V gene's germline CDR1 is MNHEY and CDR2 SMNVEV (reference sequence). Between the trimmed V and J ends, which lost 3 bases and 5 bases, there was a span of 19 bases. The CDR3 DNA reads TGTGCCAGCAGTTTTTACCGGGGGGGCCGACGATATGGCTACACCTTC. Protein sequence: CASSFYRGGRRYGYTF.

Many counts were recorded for this clonotype. This chain connects TRBV7-9 to TRBJ1-2; D unresolved. The V end was cut by 2 bases, the J end by 1 base, with 8 bases between. This CDR3 region has 14 residues. Germline values: CDR1 SEHNR, CDR2 FQNEAQ (reference sequence). Here the CDR3 reads CASSLPGYNYGYTF. Written as DNA, the CDR3 is TGTGCCAGCAGCTTACCCGGGTATAACTATGGCTACACCTTC.

This clonotype has only a few counts. The chain links TRBV4-1 to TRBJ2-1; D might be TRBD1 or TRBD2, each matching 6 bases. V lost 0 bases and J 0 bases, leaving 9 bases between the germline ends. Germline CDR1 MGHRA, CDR2 YSYEKL. The CDR3 covers 16 residues. This chain's CDR3 is CASSQEGGYSYNEQFF. The CDR3 DNA is TGCGCCAGCAGCCAAGAGGGGGGCTACTCCTACAATGAGCAGTTCTTC.

The sample holds a few counts of this clonotype. The genes are TRBV29-1 and TRBJ2-6, with 8 positions matching TRBD1. V trimming: 6 bases; J trimming: 3 bases; junction bases outside the gene matches: 4. Germline V gene lookup returns CDR1 SQVTM and CDR2 ANQGSEA. The CDR3 loop spans 14 amino acids. The CDR3 DNA follows: TGCAGCGTACCGGACAGGGTTGGGGCCAACGTCCTGACTTTC. Translation: CSVPDRVGANVLTF.